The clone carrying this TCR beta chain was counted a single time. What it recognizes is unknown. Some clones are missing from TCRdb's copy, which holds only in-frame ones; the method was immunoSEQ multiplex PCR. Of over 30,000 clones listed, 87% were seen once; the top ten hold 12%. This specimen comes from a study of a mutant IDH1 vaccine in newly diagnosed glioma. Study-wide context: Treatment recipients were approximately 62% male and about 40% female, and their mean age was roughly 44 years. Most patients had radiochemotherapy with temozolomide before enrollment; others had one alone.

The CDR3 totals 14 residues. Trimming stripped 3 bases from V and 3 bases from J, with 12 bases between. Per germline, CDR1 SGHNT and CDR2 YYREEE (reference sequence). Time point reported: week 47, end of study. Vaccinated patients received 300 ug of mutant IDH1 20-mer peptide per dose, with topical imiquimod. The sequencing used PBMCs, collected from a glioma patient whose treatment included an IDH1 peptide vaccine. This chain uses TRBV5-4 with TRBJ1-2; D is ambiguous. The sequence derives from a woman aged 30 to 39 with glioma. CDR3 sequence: CASSSVTDYYGYTF. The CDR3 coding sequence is TGTGCCAGCAGCTCGGTCACGGATTACTATGGCTACACCTTC.